Shown below are 32 T cell receptor delta chains from a single sample sequenced in a study of Vδ1+ human thymocytes. No antigen has been assigned to these receptors. Broader study findings: Highly polyclonal TRG and TRD repertoires with Gaussian CDR3 length distributions appeared in thymus.

RNA was extracted from the cells and then reverse transcribed. Pooled V-gene forward primers with one constant-region reverse primer generated the CDR3 amplicons by multiplex PCR. TCRdb re-identified clones in the multiplex PCR reads via CATT. The repertoire has about 25,000 delta-chain clones, more than 6.5% of them found once; the top ten carry roughly 0.9%. Sequences were obtained from Vdelta1+ gamma-delta thymocytes from the thymus. Subset defined: FACS-sorted CD3+ TCRalphabeta- TCRVdelta1+ TCRVdelta2- thymocytes. These receptors were taken from a girl in the first two years of life who had congenital heart surgery.

The rearrangement uses TRDV1 and TRDJ1; D gene uncertain. The germline V gene encodes CDR1 TSWWSYY and CDR2 QGS. This CDR3 comprises 15 residues. V was shortened by 4 bases and J by 2 bases, with 14 bases between the two germline ends. CDR3 sequence: CALGVCQSSTDKLIF. As DNA, the CDR3 is TGTGCTCTTGGGGTCTGTCAGAGCTCTACCGATAAACTCATCTTT.

The chain couples TRDV1 to TRDJ1; 9 nucleotides line up with TRDD3. V was clipped by 0 bases and J by 0 bases; unmatched bases: 32. CDR1 is TSWWSYY and CDR2 is QGS in the germline V gene. The CDR3 is made up of 26 amino acids. The CDR3 is CALGELDGHTTYGLGEGLLYTDKLIF. The CDR3 DNA sequence: TGTGCTCTTGGGGAACTTGACGGGCATACAACCTACGGACTGGGGGAGGGCCTACTGTACACCGATAAACTCATCTTT.

This clone was counted between two and nine times. The chain is built from TRDV1 and TRDJ1; D unresolved. V lost 2 bases, J lost 2 bases, and 12 bases lay in between. The germline gives CDR1 TSWWSYY, CDR2 QGS. The CDR3 runs 15 residues. CDR3 in amino acids: CALGESGGSTDKLIF. The CDR3 nucleotides are TGTGCTCTTGGGGAATCGGGTGGGTCGACCGATAAACTCATCTTT.

This clone was seen only a few times. The rearrangement links TRDV1 to TRDJ1; the D gene is possibly TRDD3 (6 bases). Germline-derived CDR1 and CDR2 are TSWWSYY and QGS. The CDR3 totals 19 residues. Trimming removed 2 bases at V and 5 bases at J, with 27 bases between. The CDR3 DNA reads TGTGCTCTTGGGGAATCGTCGGCCTTTAACGGCTACTGGGAGGATAAACTCATCTTT. This translates into CALGESSAFNGYWEDKLIF.

V gene TRDV1 combines with J gene TRDJ2; TRDD3 might be the D (6 bases). This CDR3 contains 22 residues. Trimming took off 2 bases at V and 4 bases at J, with 32 bases between the two ends. Per the germline V gene, CDR1 is TSWWSYY and CDR2 is QGS. The CDR3 here is CALGEAPPKGGGGPVWTAQLFF. CDR3 bases: TGTGCTCTTGGGGAAGCCCCACCGAAAGGAGGTGGGGGCCCCGTGTGGACAGCACAACTCTTCTTT.

The chain recombines TRDV1 with TRDJ1; TRDD3 is a possible D gene (6 bases). There are 16 residues in the CDR3. Germline V gives CDR1 TSWWSYY, CDR2 QGS. Trimming removed 2 bases at V and 3 bases at J, with 16 bases between. In nucleotides, the CDR3 is TGTGCTCTTGGGGAATTAGGGATATTGGGACCCGATAAACTCATCTTT. Protein: CALGELGILGPDKLIF.

The rearrangement uses TRDV1 and TRDJ1, with 8 bases lining up with TRDD3. TCRdb carries no J gene annotation; the J gene was assigned here by matching the DNA with germline. From germline, CDR1 is TSWWSYY and CDR2 QGS. V shed 2 bases, J shed 8 bases, and the junction held 10 bases outside the gene matches. CDR3 length: 15 amino acids. CDR3 nucleotide sequence: TGTGCTCTTGGGGAAGCGATCCCTGGGGGAGACAAACTCATCTTT. Its protein is CALGEAIPGGDKLIF.

V usage is TRDV1 and J usage is TRDJ1; TRDD3 matches 7 bases. CDR3 size: 15 residues. J was trimmed by 2 bases and V by 0 bases; bases with no gene match: 3. Per the germline V gene, CDR1 is TSWWSYY and CDR2 is QGS. The CDR3 reads CALGELVLGTDKLIF. CDR3 in DNA: TGTGCTCTTGGGGAACTCGTACTGGGGACCGATAAACTCATCTTT.

This clone has only a few counts. The rearrangement links TRDV1 to TRDJ1, with TRDD2 matching over 7 bases. Germline CDR1 is TSWWSYY and CDR2 is QGS. The CDR3 spans 21 residues. Trimming at V came to 3 bases and at J to 14 bases, leaving 36 bases not matched to a gene. The chain's CDR3 is CALGEGGPTRALNSYATIMIF. Here the CDR3 DNA reads TGTGCTCTTGGGGAGGGGGGGCCCACCCGGGCCCTGAATTCCTACGCTACCATTATGATCTTT.

This clone was seen a handful of times. V is TRDV1 and J is TRDJ1; 10 bases are shared with TRDD3. This CDR3 has 18 residues. Germline lookup yields CDR1 TSWWSYY and CDR2 QGS. With 1 base clipped from V and 0 bases from J, the junction kept 8 bases outside the gene matches. Written as DNA, the CDR3 is TGTGCTCTTGGGGAACAATCGTGGGGGATACTCTACACCGATAAACTCATCTTT. This encodes CALGEQSWGILYTDKLIF.

Notes on this clone: One junction end disagrees with the germline gene, perhaps due to a read error. The chain employs TRDV1 and TRDJ1; 12 bases map to TRDD3. The CDR3 has 23 residues. Germline CDR1 TSWWSYY, CDR2 QGS. CDR3 region: CAPGELYRGDLGDTHRSTDKLIF. The CDR3 bases are TGTGCTCCTGGGGAACTTTACCGCGGAGATCTGGGGGATACGCATCGGTCGACCGATAAACTCATCTTT.

As for this clone: One end of the junction fails to match germline, which may point to a read error. This chain links TRDV1 with TRDJ1, with 9 nucleotides matching TRDD3. Germline values: CDR1 TSWWSYY, CDR2 QGS. The CDR3 extends over 20 amino acids. The CDR3 nucleotides are TGTGCTCTCGGGGAGCTAAGGGGGATACCAACTTTATTGTACACCGATAAACTCATCTTT. It is translated as CALGELRGIPTLLYTDKLIF.

The J gene was recorded as TRDJ1; no V gene was called; the table's D call of TRDD3 was not tested on the DNA. The CDR3 has 22 amino acids. The CDR3 loop reads CALGDLSCLPWGLGDFPLQLIF. CDR3 nucleotide sequence: TGTGCTCTTGGGGACTTATCCTGCCTTCCCTGGGGACTGGGGGATTTCCCCTTGCAACTCATCTTT.

In its sample, this clone was seen a few times. This chain uses TRDV1 with TRDJ1, with 8 bases aligning to TRDD3. The CDR3 loop spans 17 amino acids. Trimming at V came to 0 bases and at J to 0 bases, leaving 6 bases not matched to a gene. Germline V lookup: CDR1 TSWWSYY, CDR2 QGS. The CDR3 loop is CALGELTGGSYTDKLIF. The CDR3 DNA reads as TGTGCTCTTGGGGAACTAACTGGGGGTTCGTACACCGATAAACTCATCTTT.

V is TRDV1 and J is TRDJ1, with 10 nucleotides matching TRDD3. This CDR3 is built from 18 residues. CDR1 and CDR2 (germline): TSWWSYY, QGS. With V trimmed by 3 bases and J by 2 bases, 12 bases remained unmatched. The CDR3 nucleotides are TGTGCTCTTGGGGACCCTACGTACTGGGGGATGAGTACCGATAAACTCATCTTT. Residues: CALGDPTYWGMSTDKLIF.

The J gene call is TRDJ1, but no V gene call exists; whether TRDD3, the table's D call, matches the DNA was not checked. CDR3 length: 23 residues. The CDR3 region has the DNA TGTGCTCTTGGGGAACGCCTCCCTCGTACTGGGGGAGCTATCCTTTTACAAGCCGATAAACTCATCTTT. It specifies CALGERLPRTGGAILLQADKLIF.

This clone was seen a few times. This chain joins TRDV1 and TRDJ1, with D possibly being TRDD3 (6 bases). The V end lost 2 bases, the J end lost 0 bases, and 19 bases lay between the germline ends. The germline V gene encodes CDR1 TSWWSYY and CDR2 QGS. The CDR3 contains 18 residues. CDR3 sequence (DNA): TGTGCTCTTGGGGAAATTGTGCCTACTTGGGGGTACACCGATAAACTCATCTTT. Residues: CALGEIVPTWGYTDKLIF.

This clone was counted only a few times. The chain uses TRDV1 and TRDJ1; TRDD3 aligns across 13 bases. J gave up 5 bases and V 1 base, and 19 bases lay outside the gene matches. The CDR3 contains 21 residues. Germline V gene data show CDR1 as TSWWSYY and CDR2 as QGS. The CDR3 reads CALGEHLHAQRLGDTSDKLIF. In nucleotides, the CDR3 is TGTGCTCTTGGGGAACACCTTCATGCCCAACGACTGGGGGATACGTCTGATAAACTCATCTTT.

This clone was seen a handful of times. The genes are TRDV1 and TRDJ1; TRDD3 aligns across 12 bases. The CDR3 loop spans 19 amino acids. V trimming: 5 bases; J trimming: 0 bases; junction bases outside the gene matches: 13. The germline gives CDR1 TSWWSYY, CDR2 QGS. Here the CDR3 reads CALGPILGDTWGYTDKLIF. As DNA, the CDR3 is TGTGCTCTTGGGCCAATACTGGGGGATACCTGGGGTTACACCGATAAACTCATCTTT.

V is TRDV1 and J is TRDJ1; TRDD2 agrees at 9 bases. Germline CDR1 TSWWSYY, CDR2 QGS. The CDR3 extends over 20 amino acids. The J segment lost 0 bases and the V segment lost 2 bases, leaving 16 bases of the junction unmatched. The chain's CDR3 is CALGEFGLPTPPGDTDKLIF. For the CDR3, the DNA is TGTGCTCTTGGGGAATTTGGCCTTCCTACACCTCCTGGCGACACCGATAAACTCATCTTT.

The chain combines TRDV1 with TRDJ1, with 9 bases matching TRDD2. Losses at the gene ends were 5 bases for V and 3 bases for J; bases not matched to a gene: 34. In germline, CDR1 is TSWWSYY, CDR2 QGS. The CDR3 extends over 24 amino acids. In nucleotides, the CDR3 is TGTGCTCTTGGGTCCCCAGCCTTCCTACGAATGTACGAAATACGCGTGCCCAAATCCGATAAACTCATCTTT. Its translation is CALGSPAFLRMYEIRVPKSDKLIF.

The V call is TRDV1, the J call TRDJ1; the D is unclear. CDR1 and CDR2 from the germline V gene are TSWWSYY and QGS. V lost 0 bases, J lost 4 bases, and 6 bases lay in between. The CDR3 totals 13 residues. The chain's CDR3 is CALGELSLDKLIF. The CDR3 DNA reads as TGTGCTCTTGGGGAACTCTCCCTCGATAAACTCATCTTT.

This clone appeared a few times. This chain uses TRDV1 with TRDJ1, with 10 bases aligning to TRDD3. The CDR3 is 24 residues long. The junction had 31 bases not matched to a gene; V was cut back by 5 bases and J by 1 base. Per germline, CDR1 TSWWSYY and CDR2 QGS. In DNA, the CDR3 is TGTGCTCTTGGGCCAAGAGAGCTGACAGCGGAGGCTGGGGGATATGGCTCCTGCACCGATAAACTCATCTTT. Its translation is CALGPRELTAEAGGYGSCTDKLIF.

This clone came up a few times. The genes are TRDV1 and TRDJ1; 8 bases align to TRDD3. V gave up 0 bases and J gave up 0 bases; unmatched junction bases: 15. The CDR3 consists of 20 residues. In germline, CDR1 is TSWWSYY, CDR2 QGS. CDR3 nucleotides: TGTGCTCTTGGGGAACTAGGGGGAACGAGGTGGGGGATTTACACCGATAAACTCATCTTT. Encoded protein: CALGELGGTRWGIYTDKLIF.

This clone appeared a few times. This chain uses TRDV1 with TRDJ1; 9 positions match TRDD2. CDR1 is TSWWSYY, CDR2 QGS, per germline. This CDR3 is 24 amino acids long. The V gene end was trimmed by 4 bases and the J gene end by 2 bases; junction bases not matched to a gene: 32. In nucleotides, the CDR3 is TGTGCTCTTGGGGGACTGGCACCTTCCTACGGTTACTGGGGAGTACACCATTTTACCGATAAACTCATCTTT. Translating gives CALGGLAPSYGYWGVHHFTDKLIF.

The chain combines TRDV1 with TRDJ1, with D possibly called TRDD2 or TRDD3 (8 bases each). Here the J gene was assigned by germline matching of the DNA, as TCRdb has none. V lost 0 bases, J lost 1 base, and 27 bases lay in between. Germline CDR1 and CDR2: TSWWSYY and QGS. There are 21 residues in the CDR3. The CDR3 DNA reads as TGTGCTCTTGGGGAACTCGCCTTCCTAATGTCATGGGGGATCGGCACCGATAAACTCATCTTT. Amino acids: CALGELAFLMSWGIGTDKLIF.

The V and J genes are TRDV1 and TRDJ1, with D unclear. Germline CDR1 TSWWSYY, CDR2 QGS. V was pared by 1 base and J by 2 bases, with 26 bases between. The CDR3 loop spans 20 amino acids. In DNA, the CDR3 is TGTGCTCTTGGGGAACCGCGCTGGAGGCCCGAGTACGATAAGACCGATAAACTCATCTTT. Amino acid sequence: CALGEPRWRPEYDKTDKLIF.

This clone was detected a few times. The rearrangement uses TRDV1 and TRDJ1, with 9 bases lining up with TRDD3. The germline gives CDR1 TSWWSYY, CDR2 QGS. The CDR3 consists of 25 residues. V lost 2 bases, J lost 0 bases, and 31 bases stayed unmatched. CDR3 amino acids: CALGEGGYFLRGILHDFDHTDKLIF. Written as DNA, the CDR3 is TGTGCTCTTGGGGAAGGCGGGTATTTCCTACGGGGGATACTCCACGACTTTGACCACACCGATAAACTCATCTTT.

The V gene is TRDV1, the J gene TRDJ1, with TRDD3 matching over 13 bases. This CDR3 is 24 amino acids long. Germline V gene data show CDR1 as TSWWSYY and CDR2 as QGS. V lost 0 bases to trimming and J lost 7 bases; unmatched junction nucleotides: 29. DNA for the CDR3: TGTGCTCTTGGGGAACTCACCAGTATTTCATTAAACTGGGGGATACGAAATAACCCCGGTAAACTCATCTTT. Its translation: CALGELTSISLNWGIRNNPGKLIF.

The chain is built from TRDV1 and TRDJ1; unclear D gene. Deletions cut 4 bases from V and 1 base from J, with 7 bases between. This CDR3 has 13 amino acids. The V gene's germline CDR1 is TSWWSYY and CDR2 QGS. This chain's CDR3 is CALGVSATDKLIF. In nucleotides, the CDR3 is TGTGCTCTTGGGGTTTCCGCCACCGATAAACTCATCTTT.

This clone appeared a few times. The V call is TRDV1, the J call TRDJ1; D is possibly TRDD2 (5 bases). CDR1 and CDR2 from the germline V gene are TSWWSYY and QGS. V was cut by 1 base and J by 2 bases, with 11 bases left in between. The CDR3 sequence is 15 residues long. The CDR3 loop reads CALGEPPSDTDKLIF. The CDR3 DNA reads as TGTGCTCTTGGGGAACCGCCTTCGGATACCGATAAACTCATCTTT.

There are a few counts of this clone. The V and J genes are TRDV1 and TRDJ1, with 13 nucleotides matching TRDD3. V lost 2 bases to trimming and J lost 0 bases; unmatched junction nucleotides: 9. This CDR3 region has 19 residues. Germline CDR1 TSWWSYY, CDR2 QGS. DNA of the CDR3: TGTGCTCTTGGGGAAAGACTGGGGGATACGCCAACGCACACCGATAAACTCATCTTT. It codes for CALGERLGDTPTHTDKLIF.